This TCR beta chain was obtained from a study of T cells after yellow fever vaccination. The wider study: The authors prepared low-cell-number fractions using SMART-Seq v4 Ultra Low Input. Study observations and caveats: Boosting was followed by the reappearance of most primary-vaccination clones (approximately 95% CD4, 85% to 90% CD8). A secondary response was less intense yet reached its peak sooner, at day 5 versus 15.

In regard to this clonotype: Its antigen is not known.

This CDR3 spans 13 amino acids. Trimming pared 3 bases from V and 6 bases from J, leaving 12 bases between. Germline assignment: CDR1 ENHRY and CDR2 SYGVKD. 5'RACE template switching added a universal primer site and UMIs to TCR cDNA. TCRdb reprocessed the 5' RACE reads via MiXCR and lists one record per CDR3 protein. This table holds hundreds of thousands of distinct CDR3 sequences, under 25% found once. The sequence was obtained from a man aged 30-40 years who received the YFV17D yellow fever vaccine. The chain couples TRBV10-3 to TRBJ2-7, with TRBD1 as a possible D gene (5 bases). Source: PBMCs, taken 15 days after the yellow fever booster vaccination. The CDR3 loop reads CAISDQGLGEQYF. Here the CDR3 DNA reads TGTGCCATCAGTGACCAGGGTTTGGGCGAGCAGTACTTC.